This is a list of T cell receptor beta chains from one sample in a study of siplizumab effects on memory and regulatory T cells. Only in-frame clones appear in the TCRdb table, and some are missing; sequencing was by immunoSEQ multiplex PCR. The data hold about 100,000 clones, with over 90% observed a single time. The sequenced sample was non-Treg CD4+ T cells sorted from blood. These TCRs come from a human donor in good health. Both conserved end residues are part of each CDR3. The D gene is left open where the match is weak. The size entry is marked missing in some rows and otherwise reads once, few, many or a size class.

J gene: TRBJ1-2
D gene: -
V gene: TRBV7-9
clone size: -
CDR3 DNA: TGTGCCAGCAGCTTAGCGGCTAACTATGGCTACACCTTC
CDR3 protein: CASSLAANYGYTF

J gene: TRBJ1-2
D gene: TRBD1
V gene: TRBV7-6
clone size: -
CDR3 DNA: TGTGCCAGCAGCTTAGCGAGGACAGGGGGCGAACACAACTATGGCTACACCTTC
CDR3 protein: CASSLARTGGEHNYGYTF

J gene: TRBJ2-1
D gene: -
V gene: TRBV27
clone size: -
CDR3 DNA: TGTGCCAGCAGTGCGCCGCCCAGGGTCTCTGGCTACAATGAGCAGTTCTTC
CDR3 protein: CASSAPPRVSGYNEQFF

J gene: TRBJ1-5
D gene: -
V gene: TRBV30
clone size: few
CDR3 DNA: TGTGCCTGGAGTGTAACCGAGGGACGGCCCCAGCATTTT
CDR3 protein: CAWSVTEGRPQHF

J gene: TRBJ2-2
D gene: -
V gene: TRBV6-1
clone size: -
CDR3 DNA: TGTGCCAGCAGTGAAGACGCGCGTCCTCTAGGGCTGTTTTTT
CDR3 protein: CASSEDARPLGLFF

J gene: TRBJ2-1
D gene: TRBD2
V gene: TRBV9
clone size: -
CDR3 DNA: TGTGCCAGCAGCGTAGTTTCGTCGGGAGGGTTCAATGAGCAGTTCTTC
CDR3 protein: CASSVVSSGGFNEQFF

J gene: TRBJ2-2
D gene: TRBD1
V gene: TRBV29-1
clone size: -
CDR3 DNA: TGCAGCGTACAGGGGGCTGGCACCGGGGAGCTGTTTTTT
CDR3 protein: CSVQGAGTGELFF

J gene: TRBJ2-1
D gene: -
V gene: TRBV28
clone size: -
CDR3 DNA: TGTGCCAGCAGTTTACTAACGAGAGGCGGCTTCCATGAGCAGTTCTTC
CDR3 protein: CASSLLTRGGFHEQFF

J gene: TRBJ2-7
D gene: TRBD2
V gene: TRBV6-1
clone size: -
CDR3 DNA: TGTGCCAGCAGTGAACGGGCTAGCGGGAGATCCGAGCAGTACTTC
CDR3 protein: CASSERASGRSEQYF

J gene: TRBJ1-1
D gene: -
V gene: TRBV9
clone size: few
CDR3 DNA: TGTGCCAGCAGGAGACGGGACTCATCCACTGAAGCTTTCTTT
CDR3 protein: CASRRRDSSTEAFF

J gene: TRBJ1-4
D gene: -
V gene: TRBV6-5
clone size: -
CDR3 DNA: TGTGCCAGCAGACAGGGTAGGGCCCCGAATGAAAAACTGTTTTTT
CDR3 protein: CASRQGRAPNEKLFF

J gene: TRBJ1-5
D gene: -
V gene: TRBV18
clone size: -
CDR3 DNA: TGTGCCAGCTCACCAGGGAGGGGCAAATATAGCAATCAGCCCCAGCATTTT
CDR3 protein: CASSPGRGKYSNQPQHF

J gene: TRBJ2-7
D gene: -
V gene: TRBV28
clone size: -
CDR3 DNA: TGTGCCAGCTCGATGAATATACCCTACGAGCAGTACTTC
CDR3 protein: CASSMNIPYEQYF

J gene: TRBJ2-2
D gene: TRBD1
V gene: TRBV28
clone size: -
CDR3 DNA: TGTGCCAGCAGTTTCGACAGGGGGCGAACCGGGGAGCTGTTTTTT
CDR3 protein: CASSFDRGRTGELFF

J gene: TRBJ2-1
D gene: TRBD2
V gene: TRBV19
clone size: -
CDR3 DNA: TGTGCCAGTAGTATAGATATCGCGAGACTAGCCTATGAGCAGTTCTTC
CDR3 protein: CASSIDIARLAYEQFF

J gene: TRBJ2-7
D gene: TRBD1
V gene: TRBV5-6
clone size: -
CDR3 DNA: TGTGCCAGCAGCTCGAGGGGGCACTACGAGCAGTACTTC
CDR3 protein: CASSSRGHYEQYF

J gene: TRBJ2-5
D gene: TRBD2
V gene: TRBV30
clone size: once
CDR3 DNA: TGTGCCTGGACTAGCGGGAGAGGGGAGACCCAGTACTTC
CDR3 protein: CAWTSGRGETQYF

J gene: TRBJ2-1
D gene: TRBD1
V gene: TRBV7-9
clone size: -
CDR3 DNA: TGTGCCAGCAGCGAGAGGGCTGGGGCCACAGGGGTCAATGAGCAGTTCTTC
CDR3 protein: CASSERAGATGVNEQFF

J gene: TRBJ1-1
D gene: -
V gene: TRBV27
clone size: -
CDR3 DNA: TGTGCCAGCAGTTTATCGCTCTTGGCGAGGAACACTGAAGCTTTCTTT
CDR3 protein: CASSLSLLARNTEAFF

J gene: TRBJ2-3
D gene: TRBD2
V gene: TRBV7-9
clone size: -
CDR3 DNA: TGTGCCAGCAGCCGACTAGCTAACACAGATACGCAGTATTTT
CDR3 protein: CASSRLANTDTQYF